This T cell receptor (beta chain) is from a study of beta chain features in type 1 diabetes. This clone was recorded a few times. No antigen is known for it. V lost 0 bases and J 9 bases, leaving 14 bases between the germline ends. The germline V gene has CDR1 GTSNPN and CDR2 SVGIG (reference sequence). The CDR3 is 14 amino acids. Every isolated RNA sample was fully reverse transcribed, so sequencing captured expressed TCRB transcripts. The protocol was immunoSEQ multiplex PCR, while the TCRdb copy is restricted to in-frame clones and leaves out a portion. The data hold 150,000 to 190,000 clones, with over 8.5% observed a single time. Study-wide results and caveats: The similarity of naive, central memory and Treg TCRB repertoires appeared greater among patients than among healthy donors. Any PCR bias toward short templates would affect both groups alike. Moderate yet significant TCRB CDR3 shortening was seen in Type 1 diabetes patients in all four CD4+ subsets.

CD45RO/CCR7/CD25/CD127/CD95/CD27 separated CD4+ naive, central memory, regulatory and stem cell-like memory cells by sorting. Sequencing input: central memory CD4+ T cells from blood. The sequence came from a young man in good health. The rearrangement uses TRBV30 and TRBJ2-2, with a tentative D call TRBD2 (7 bases). The DNA for the CDR3 is TGTGCCTGGAGTGTACTGACGGGGGGCCGGGAGCTGTTTTTT. Translated: CAWSVLTGGRELFF.